The sequence of this T cell receptor beta chain was determined in a study of persistence of HIV-infected CD4 T cells. Study background: Donors were ART-treated; their CMV- and Gag-responding CD4+ T cells were isolated.

Cells were stimulated with overlapping HIV-1 Gag 15-mer peptides. CD40L-negative CD69-negative CD45RO-high memory CD4+ T cells were sorted as populations depleted of antigen-responding cells. For this clone: Its target is not known.

Per the germline V gene, CDR1 is SGDLS and CDR2 is YYNGEE. Trimming cost V 0 bases and J 1 base, with 8 bases left between them. This CDR3 has 15 amino acids. This was the immunoSEQ version 4 assay in survey mode. Produced via immunoSEQ multiplex PCR; TCRdb's table is partial and in-frame only. The table includes over 40,000 clones, about 80% detected once. The input for sequencing was CD4+ T cells sorted from PBMCs after roughly 18-hour stimulation, taken from a patient who received antiretroviral therapy. The chain has TRBV9 and TRBJ1-5; D not certain. This TCR was recovered from an adult man with HIV who was CMV-seropositive. The CDR3 DNA is TGTGCCAGCAGCGTAGGGCCGGGCAGCAATCAGCCCCAGCATTTT. Translating it yields CASSVGPGSNQPQHF.